This T cell receptor beta chain was documented in a study of OX40 agonist ivuxolimab in advanced cancers. Study overall: Eligibility rules accepted prior anti-PD-1, anti-PD-L1 or anti-CTLA-4 therapy, and 35% to 40% had some. One patient with hepatocellular carcinoma and two with cutaneous melanoma, three in all, had partial responses. Study-wide results and limits: There was clonal expansion of CD4+ and CD8+ blood T cells by week 6 at 0.1 to 3.0 mg/kg.

No patient had autoimmune disease or received systemic immunosuppression. Only in-frame clones appear in the TCRdb table, and some are missing; sequencing was by immunoSEQ multiplex PCR. The table lists roughly 100,000 clones, roughly 91% of them singletons. Of note for this clone: The antigen is undetermined.

V shed 4 bases, J shed 5 bases, and the junction held 5 bases outside the gene matches. CDR1 SGHAT and CDR2 FQDESV come from the germline V gene (reference sequence). The CDR3 contains 15 residues. The chain has TRBV11-1 and TRBJ2-5; 12 bases fit TRBD2. The specimen comprised CD4+ or CD8+ T cells sorted from blood, sampled in a trial of the OX40 agonist ivuxolimab. The sequence derives from an adult with an advanced solid tumor such as melanoma, head and neck, liver or kidney cancer. CDR3 loop: CASSSTSGGRETQYF. The CDR3 region has the DNA TGTGCCAGCAGCTCCACTAGCGGGGGGCGGGAGACCCAGTACTTC.